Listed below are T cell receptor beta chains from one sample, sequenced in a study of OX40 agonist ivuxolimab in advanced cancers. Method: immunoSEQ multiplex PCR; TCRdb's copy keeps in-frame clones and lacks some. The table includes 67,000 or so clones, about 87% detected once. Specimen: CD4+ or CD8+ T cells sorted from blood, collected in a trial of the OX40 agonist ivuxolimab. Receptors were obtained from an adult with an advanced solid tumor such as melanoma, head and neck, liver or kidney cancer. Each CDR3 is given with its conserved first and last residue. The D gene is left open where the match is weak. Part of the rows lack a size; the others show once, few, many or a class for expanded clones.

CASRDERGLYF,TGTGCCAGCAGAGATGAGCGGGGGTTGTACTTC,TRBD2,TRBJ2-5,.,TRBV7-3
CASSLGTRPTDTQYF,TGTGCCAGCAGCTTGGGGACTAGACCTACAGATACGCAGTATTTT,TRBD2,TRBJ2-3,.,TRBV7-9
CASSLGQPTKKLFF,TGTGCCAGCAGTCTCGGGCAGCCTACGAAGAAACTGTTTTTT,.,TRBJ1-4,once,TRBV28
CASSPGDSTDTQYF,TGTGCCAGCAGCCCCGGGGATAGCACAGATACGCAGTATTTT,.,TRBJ2-3,.,TRBV28
CASSPGQGKNYEQYF,TGTGCCAGCAGCCCGGGACAGGGTAAAAACTACGAGCAGTACTTC,TRBD1,TRBJ2-7,.,TRBV11-3
CAWSAGTVNTEAFF,TGTGCCTGGAGTGCTGGGACAGTGAACACTGAAGCTTTCTTT,TRBD1,TRBJ1-1,.,TRBV30
CATSRDLGATNEKLFF,TGTGCCACCAGCAGAGATCTGGGGGCAACTAATGAAAAACTGTTTTTT,.,TRBJ1-4,.,TRBV15
CASNPGSGRANEQFF,TGTGCCAGCAACCCAGGGAGCGGGAGAGCGAATGAGCAGTTCTTC,TRBD2,TRBJ2-1,few,TRBV11-3
CASSERGQNSPLHF,TGTGCCAGCAGTGAAAGGGGCCAGAATTCACCCCTCCACTTT,.,TRBJ1-6,.,TRBV2
CASSRQETQYF,TGTGCCAGCAGCAGACAAGAGACCCAGTACTTC,.,TRBJ2-5,once,TRBV5-6
CASSGDRNTEAFF,TGCGCCAGCAGCGGGGACAGGAACACTGAAGCTTTCTTT,TRBD1,TRBJ1-1,.,TRBV5-1
CASSSSLGSTQYF,TGTGCCAGCAGTTCATCACTAGGTTCTACGCAGTATTTT,.,TRBJ2-3,.,TRBV2
CAIRDRGSYTF,TGTGCCATCCGGGACAGGGGTAGCTACACCTTC,TRBD1,TRBJ1-2,.,TRBV28
CASSLGQGKQYF,TGTGCCAGCAGCTTAGGACAGGGGAAGCAGTACTTC,TRBD1,TRBJ2-7,.,TRBV11-2
CASSEARGTAAKSYGYTF,TGTGCCAGCAGTGAAGCGAGGGGGACAGCCGCGAAGAGCTATGGCTACACCTTC,TRBD1,TRBJ1-2,once,TRBV2
CASSLEAGGTEAFF,TGTGCCAGCAGCTTAGAGGCAGGGGGCACTGAAGCTTTCTTT,TRBD1,TRBJ1-1,once,TRBV7-2
CASSLDGNNEQFF,TGTGCCAGCAGTTTGGACGGGAACAATGAGCAGTTCTTC,.,TRBJ2-1,.,TRBV7-2
CASSLAVGLTGELFF,TGCGCCAGCAGCTTGGCGGTAGGACTAACCGGGGAGCTGTTTTTT,.,TRBJ2-2,.,TRBV5-1
CASSQDPALNTEAFF,TGCGCCAGCAGCCAAGATCCAGCCCTTAACACTGAAGCTTTCTTT,.,TRBJ1-1,.,TRBV4-3
CASSYARAVTSGELFF,TGTGCCAGCAGTTATGCTCGGGCGGTTACCTCCGGGGAGCTGTTTTTT,.,TRBJ2-2,once,TRBV6-5
CASSFPLWSSAGGYNEQFF,TGTGCCAGCAGCTTTCCACTTTGGTCCAGCGCGGGGGGCTACAATGAGCAGTTCTTC,TRBD2,TRBJ2-1,.,TRBV7-2
CASSLLPGTGSYNEQFF,TGTGCCAGCAGCTTACTCCCCGGGACAGGGTCCTACAATGAGCAGTTCTTC,TRBD1,TRBJ2-1,.,TRBV11-2
CASSLERGGRYEQYF,TGTGCCAGCAGCTTAGAGAGGGGAGGACGTTACGAGCAGTACTTC,.,TRBJ2-7,.,TRBV7-2
CASGTLQNYGYTF,TGTGCCAGCGGGACCCTACAAAACTATGGCTACACCTTC,.,TRBJ1-2,.,TRBV2
CASSLGVGVSGEQETQYF,TGTGCCAGCAGCTTGGGGGTAGGCGTTAGCGGGGAACAAGAGACCCAGTACTTC,TRBD2,TRBJ2-5,.,TRBV5-4
CASSFEGDTEAFF,TGTGCCAGCAGCTTTGAGGGAGACACTGAAGCTTTCTTT,.,TRBJ1-1,.,TRBV7-9
CASSSGRGNEQFF,TGTGCCAGCAGCTCCGGGCGAGGCAATGAGCAGTTCTTC,.,TRBJ2-1,.,TRBV7-2
CASSQSDSSSENIQYF,TGCGCCAGCAGTCAATCGGACTCTTCTTCGGAAAACATTCAGTACTTC,.,TRBJ2-4,.,TRBV23-1
CAIGTGGTRDGDQPQHF,TGTGCCATTGGGACAGGGGGCACCAGGGACGGCGATCAGCCCCAGCATTTT,TRBD1,TRBJ1-5,.,TRBV10-3
CASSQSNKREGTDTQYF,TGCGCCAGCAGTCAATCTAATAAGCGGGAAGGGACAGATACGCAGTATTTT,TRBD2,TRBJ2-3,.,TRBV23-1
CASSLEGAGELFF,TGTGCCAGCAGCTTAGAAGGAGCCGGGGAGCTGTTTTTT,.,TRBJ2-2,.,TRBV11-2
CASIIPGQRNPYEQYF,TGTGCCAGCATTATTCCGGGACAGCGCAATCCCTACGAGCAGTACTTC,.,TRBJ2-7,.,TRBV12-1
CASRSLGGGGTDTQYF,TGTGCCAGCAGATCGCTAGGGGGCGGGGGCACAGATACGCAGTATTTT,.,TRBJ2-3,.,TRBV11-2
CASSLTGERGYTF,TGTGCCAGCAGCTTAACAGGGGAGCGAGGCTACACCTTC,TRBD1,TRBJ1-2,.,TRBV11-2
CAISEPASSYNEQFF,TGTGCCATCAGTGAACCGGCCAGCTCCTACAATGAGCAGTTCTTC,.,TRBJ2-1,.,TRBV10-3
CASSLLGANNNSPLHF,TGCGCCAGCAGCTTGCTTGGCGCGAATAATAATTCACCCCTCCACTTT,.,TRBJ1-6,.,TRBV5-1
CASSAGLYGYTF,TGTGCCAGCAGTGCTGGTCTCTATGGCTACACCTTC,.,TRBJ1-2,.,TRBV28
CASSIQGEETQYF,TGTGCCAGCTCAATCCAGGGGGAAGAGACCCAGTACTTC,TRBD1,TRBJ2-5,.,TRBV18
CASSYGGVTDTQYF,TGTGCCAGCAGTTACGGGGGGGTGACAGATACGCAGTATTTT,TRBD2,TRBJ2-3,.,TRBV27
CATSRDLTGTGGSPLHF,TGTGCCACCAGCAGAGATCTTACCGGGACAGGGGGTTCACCCCTCCACTTT,TRBD1,TRBJ1-6,.,TRBV15
CASSYQTAYGYTF,TGTGCCAGCAGTTATCAGACCGCCTATGGCTACACCTTC,.,TRBJ1-2,.,TRBV2
CASSLGSEQYF,TGTGCCAGCAGCTTAGGGAGCGAGCAGTACTTC,.,TRBJ2-7,.,TRBV11-2
CASSLRGPDTQYF,TGTGCCAGCAGCTTGAGGGGCCCAGATACGCAGTATTTT,.,TRBJ2-3,.,TRBV11-2
CASSIAGGPDTQYF,TGTGCCAGCAGTATAGCGGGAGGGCCAGATACGCAGTATTTT,TRBD2,TRBJ2-3,.,TRBV6-1
CASSASGSQRNSPLHF,TGTGCCAGCAGCGCCTCAGGGTCGCAGAGGAATTCACCCCTCCACTTT,.,TRBJ1-6,.,TRBV7-9